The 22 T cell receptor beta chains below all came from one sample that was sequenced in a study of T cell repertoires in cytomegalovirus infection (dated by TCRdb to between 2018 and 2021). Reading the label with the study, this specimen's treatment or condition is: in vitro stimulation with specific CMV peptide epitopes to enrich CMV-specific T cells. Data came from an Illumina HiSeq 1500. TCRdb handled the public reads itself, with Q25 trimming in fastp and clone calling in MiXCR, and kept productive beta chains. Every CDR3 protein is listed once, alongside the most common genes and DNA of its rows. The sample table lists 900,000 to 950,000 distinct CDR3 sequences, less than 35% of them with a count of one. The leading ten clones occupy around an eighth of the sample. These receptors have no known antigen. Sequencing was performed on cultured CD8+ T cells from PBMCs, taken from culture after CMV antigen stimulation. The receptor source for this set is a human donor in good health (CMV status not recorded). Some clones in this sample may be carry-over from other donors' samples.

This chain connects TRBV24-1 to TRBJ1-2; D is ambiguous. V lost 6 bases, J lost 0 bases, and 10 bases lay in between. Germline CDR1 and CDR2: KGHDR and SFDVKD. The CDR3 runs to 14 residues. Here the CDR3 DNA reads TGTGCCACCAGTCGAACAGAAGCTAACTATGGCTACACCTTC. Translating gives CATSRTEANYGYTF.

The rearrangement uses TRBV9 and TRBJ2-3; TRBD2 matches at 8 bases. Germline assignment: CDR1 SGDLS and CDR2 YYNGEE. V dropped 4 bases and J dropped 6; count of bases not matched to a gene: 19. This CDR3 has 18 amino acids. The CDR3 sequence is CASSPGTRASAGKDTQYF. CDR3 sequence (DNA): TGTGCCAGCAGCCCCGGGACTAGGGCCTCCGCAGGGAAGGATACGCAGTATTTT.

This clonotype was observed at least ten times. The CDR3 here is CASSYRGTAYEQYV. Here the CDR3 DNA reads TGTGCCAGCAGTTACCGTGGGACAGCCTACGAGCAGTACGTC. This sequence joins TRBV6-2 or TRBV6-3 and TRBJ2-7; 7 nucleotides agree with TRBD1. This CDR3 is 14 amino acids long. After removal of 2 bases from V and 2 bases from J, the junction contained 3 bases not matched to a gene. Germline values: CDR1 MNHEY, CDR2 SVGEGT.

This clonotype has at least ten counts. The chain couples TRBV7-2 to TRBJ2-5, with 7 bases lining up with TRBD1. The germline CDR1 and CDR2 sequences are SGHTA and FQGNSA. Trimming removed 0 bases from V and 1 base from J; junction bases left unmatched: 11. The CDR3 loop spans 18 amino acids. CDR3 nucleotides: TGTGCCAGCAGCTTAGCCGCGCCGGGACAGACTTTCCAAGAGACCCAGTACTTC. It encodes CASSLAAPGQTFQETQYF.

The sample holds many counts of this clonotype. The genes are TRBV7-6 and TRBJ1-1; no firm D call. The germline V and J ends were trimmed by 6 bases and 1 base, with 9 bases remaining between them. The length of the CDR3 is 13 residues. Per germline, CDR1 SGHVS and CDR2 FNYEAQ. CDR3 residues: CASSLRRNTEAFF. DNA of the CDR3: TGTGCCAGCAGTCTCCGACGGAACACTGAAGCTTTCTTT.

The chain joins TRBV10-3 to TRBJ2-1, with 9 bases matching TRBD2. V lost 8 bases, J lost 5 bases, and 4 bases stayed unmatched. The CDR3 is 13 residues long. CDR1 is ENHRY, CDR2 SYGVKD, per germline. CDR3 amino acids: CAILAGQHNEQFF. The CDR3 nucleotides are TGTGCCATCCTAGCGGGGCAACACAATGAGCAGTTCTTC.

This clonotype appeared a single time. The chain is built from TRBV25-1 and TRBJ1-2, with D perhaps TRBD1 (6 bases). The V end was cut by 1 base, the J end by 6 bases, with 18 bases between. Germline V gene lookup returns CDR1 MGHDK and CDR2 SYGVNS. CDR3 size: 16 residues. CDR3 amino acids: CASSELSGQGMDGYTF. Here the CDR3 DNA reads TGTGCCAGCAGTGAATTATCGGGTCAGGGGATGGATGGCTACACCTTC.

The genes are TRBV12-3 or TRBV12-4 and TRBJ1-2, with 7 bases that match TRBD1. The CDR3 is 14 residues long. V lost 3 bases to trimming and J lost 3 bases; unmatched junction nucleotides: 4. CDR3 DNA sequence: TGTGCCAGCAGTTTCCGGGACAGCGACTATGGCTACACCTTC. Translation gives CASSFRDSDYGYTF.

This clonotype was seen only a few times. The chain's CDR3 is CASSGWTGGAGQYF. As DNA, the CDR3 is TGCGCCAGCAGCGGATGGACAGGGGGCGCGGGACAGTACTTC. The chain is built from TRBV5-1 and TRBJ2-7; TRBD1 aligns across 11 bases. The V gene end was trimmed by 4 bases and the J gene end by 10 bases; junction bases not matched to a gene: 10. CDR1 SGHRS and CDR2 YFSETQ come from the germline V gene. The CDR3 runs 14 residues.

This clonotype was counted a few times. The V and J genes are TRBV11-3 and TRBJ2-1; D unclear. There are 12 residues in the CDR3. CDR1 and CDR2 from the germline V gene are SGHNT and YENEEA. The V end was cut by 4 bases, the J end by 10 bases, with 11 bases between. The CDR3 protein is CASSSGFGEQFF. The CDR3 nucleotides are TGTGCCAGCAGCTCGGGCTTTGGCGAGCAGTTCTTC. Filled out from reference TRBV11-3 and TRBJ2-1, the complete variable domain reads EAGVVQSPRYKIIEKKQPVAFWCNPISGHNTLYWYLQNLGQGPELLIRYENEEAVDDSQLPKDRFSAERLKGVDSTLKIQPAELGDSAVYLCASSSGFGEQFFGPGTRLTVL.

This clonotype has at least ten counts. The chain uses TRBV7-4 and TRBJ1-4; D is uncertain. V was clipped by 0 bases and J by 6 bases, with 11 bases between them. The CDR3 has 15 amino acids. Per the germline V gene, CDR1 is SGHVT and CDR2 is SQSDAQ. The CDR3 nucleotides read TGTGCCAGCAGCTTAGCAGGGTGGACGGATGAAAAACTGTTTTTT. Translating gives CASSLAGWTDEKLFF.

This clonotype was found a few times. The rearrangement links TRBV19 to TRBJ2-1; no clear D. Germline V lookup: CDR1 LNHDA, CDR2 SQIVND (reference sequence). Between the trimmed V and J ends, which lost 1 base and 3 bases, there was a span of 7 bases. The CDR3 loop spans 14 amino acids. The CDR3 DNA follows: TGTGCCAGTAGTATAGCAGACTTCTACAATGAGCAGTTCTTC. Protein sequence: CASSIADFYNEQFF.

The DNA of the CDR3 is TGTGCCAGCACCCACTCGTTCGCTACAGGCGTGGATGGGAACACTGAAGCTTTCTTT. It encodes CASTHSFATGVDGNTEAFF. The genes are TRBV11-2 and TRBJ1-1, with D possibly being TRBD1 (5 bases). CDR3 length: 19 amino acids. Trimming stripped 7 bases from V and 1 base from J, with 28 bases between. Germline loops: CDR1 SGHAT, CDR2 FQNNGV.

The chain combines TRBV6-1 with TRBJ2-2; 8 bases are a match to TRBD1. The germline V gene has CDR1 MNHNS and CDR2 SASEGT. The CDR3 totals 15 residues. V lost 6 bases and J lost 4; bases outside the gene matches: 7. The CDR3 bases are TGTGCCAGCAGCGGACTGACAGGGGCCACCGGGGAGCTGTTTTTT. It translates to CASSGLTGATGELFF.

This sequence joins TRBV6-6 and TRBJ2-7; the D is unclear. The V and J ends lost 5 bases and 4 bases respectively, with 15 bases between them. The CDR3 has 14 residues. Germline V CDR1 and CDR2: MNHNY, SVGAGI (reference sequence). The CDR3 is CASSTSGRIYEQYV. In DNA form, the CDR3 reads TGTGCCAGCAGTACCTCGGGCAGGATATACGAGCAGTACGTC.

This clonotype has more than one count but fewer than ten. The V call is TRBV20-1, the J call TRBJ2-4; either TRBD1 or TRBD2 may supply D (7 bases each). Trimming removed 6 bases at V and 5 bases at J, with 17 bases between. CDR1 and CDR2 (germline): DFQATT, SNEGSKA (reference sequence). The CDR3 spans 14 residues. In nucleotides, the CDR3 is TGCAGTGCCAGGGGGGGACTACCGCAAAACATTCAGTACTTC. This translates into CSARGGLPQNIQYF.

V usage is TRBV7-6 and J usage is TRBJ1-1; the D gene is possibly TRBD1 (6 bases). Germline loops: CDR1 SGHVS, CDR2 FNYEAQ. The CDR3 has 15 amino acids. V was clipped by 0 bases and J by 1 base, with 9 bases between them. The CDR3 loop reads CASSLAAGENTEAFF. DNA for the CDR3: TGTGCCAGCAGCTTAGCGGCAGGGGAGAACACTGAAGCTTTCTTT.

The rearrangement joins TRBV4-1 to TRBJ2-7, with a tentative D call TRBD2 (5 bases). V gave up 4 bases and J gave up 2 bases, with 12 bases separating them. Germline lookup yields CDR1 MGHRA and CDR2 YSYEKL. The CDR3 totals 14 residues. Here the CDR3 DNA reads TGCGCCAGCAGCCTGGACGGGAAAACCTACGAGCAGTACTTC. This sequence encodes CASSLDGKTYEQYF.

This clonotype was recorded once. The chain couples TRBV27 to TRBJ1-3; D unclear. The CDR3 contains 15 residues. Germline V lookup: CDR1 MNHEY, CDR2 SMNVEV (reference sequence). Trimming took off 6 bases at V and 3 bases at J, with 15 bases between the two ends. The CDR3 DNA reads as TGTGCCAGCAGGCCCGCAGGAGGGTTTGGAAACACCATATATTTT. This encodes CASRPAGGFGNTIYF.

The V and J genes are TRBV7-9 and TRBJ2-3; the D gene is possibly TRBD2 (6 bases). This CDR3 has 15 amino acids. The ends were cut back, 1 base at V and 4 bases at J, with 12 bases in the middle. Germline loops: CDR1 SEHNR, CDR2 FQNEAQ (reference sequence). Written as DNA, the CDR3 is TGTGCCAGCAGCTTAGAGGAGGGAACCCCAGATACGCAGTATTTT. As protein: CASSLEEGTPDTQYF.

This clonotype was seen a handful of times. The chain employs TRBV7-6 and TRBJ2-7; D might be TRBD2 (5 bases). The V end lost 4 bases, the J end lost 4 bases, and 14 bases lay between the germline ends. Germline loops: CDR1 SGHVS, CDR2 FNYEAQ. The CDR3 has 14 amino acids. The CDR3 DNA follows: TGTGCCAGCAGCTCACCGGGGATGGGATACGAGCAGTACGTC. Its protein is CASSSPGMGYEQYV.

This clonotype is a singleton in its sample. The CDR3 nucleotides are TGTGCCATCAAGGGGAAGCAACCTAGCACAGATACGCAGTATTTT. Encoded protein: CAIKGKQPSTDTQYF. V gene TRBV10-3 combines with J gene TRBJ2-3, with D perhaps matching TRBD1 (5 bases). V shed 7 bases and J shed 0 bases, with 14 bases lying between them. Germline assignment: CDR1 ENHRY and CDR2 SYGVKD. The CDR3 has 15 residues.